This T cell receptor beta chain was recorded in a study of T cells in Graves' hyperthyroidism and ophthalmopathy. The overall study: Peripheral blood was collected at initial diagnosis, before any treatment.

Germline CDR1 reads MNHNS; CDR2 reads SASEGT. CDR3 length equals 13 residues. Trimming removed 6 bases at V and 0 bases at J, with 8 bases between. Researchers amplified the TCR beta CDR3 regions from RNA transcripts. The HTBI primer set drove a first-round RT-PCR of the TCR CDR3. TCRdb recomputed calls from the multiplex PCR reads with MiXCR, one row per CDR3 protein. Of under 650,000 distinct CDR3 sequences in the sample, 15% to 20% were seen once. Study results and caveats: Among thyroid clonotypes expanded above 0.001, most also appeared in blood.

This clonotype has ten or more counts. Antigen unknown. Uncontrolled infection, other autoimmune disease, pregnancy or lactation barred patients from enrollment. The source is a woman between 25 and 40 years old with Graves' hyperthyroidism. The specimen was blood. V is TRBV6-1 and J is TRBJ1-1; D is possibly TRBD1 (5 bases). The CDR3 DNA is TGTGCCAGCAGGAGGGGTTTGAACACTGAAGCTTTCTTT. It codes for CASRRGLNTEAFF.